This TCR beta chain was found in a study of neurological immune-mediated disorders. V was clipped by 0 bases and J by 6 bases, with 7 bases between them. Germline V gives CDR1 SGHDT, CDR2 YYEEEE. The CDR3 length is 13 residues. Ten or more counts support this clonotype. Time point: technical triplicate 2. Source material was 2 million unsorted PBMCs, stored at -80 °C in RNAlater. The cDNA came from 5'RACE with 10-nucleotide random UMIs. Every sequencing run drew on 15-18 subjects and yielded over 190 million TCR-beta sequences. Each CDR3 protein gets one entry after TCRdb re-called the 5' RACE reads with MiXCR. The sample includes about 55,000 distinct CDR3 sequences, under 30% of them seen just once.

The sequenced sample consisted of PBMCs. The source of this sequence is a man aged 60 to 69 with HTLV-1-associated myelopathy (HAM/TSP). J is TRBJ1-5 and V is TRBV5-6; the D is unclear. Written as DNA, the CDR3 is TGTGCCAGCAGCTTGGGGCGGGGTCAGCCCCAGCATTTT. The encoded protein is CASSLGRGQPQHF.